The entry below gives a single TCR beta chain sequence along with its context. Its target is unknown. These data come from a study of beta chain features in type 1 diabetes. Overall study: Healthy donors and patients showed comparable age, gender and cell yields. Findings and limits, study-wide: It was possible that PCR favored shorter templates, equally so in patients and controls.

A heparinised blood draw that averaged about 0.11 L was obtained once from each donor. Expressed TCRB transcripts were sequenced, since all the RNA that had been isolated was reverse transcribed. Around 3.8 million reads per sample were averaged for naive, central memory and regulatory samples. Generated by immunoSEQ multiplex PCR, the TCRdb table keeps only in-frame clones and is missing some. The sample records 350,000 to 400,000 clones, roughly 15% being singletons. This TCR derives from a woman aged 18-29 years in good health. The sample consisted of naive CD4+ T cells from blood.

CDR3 sequence: CSASNGYTF. The DNA for the CDR3 is TGCAGTGCTAGCAATGGCTACACCTTC. The chain is built from TRBV20-1 and TRBJ1-2; D is uncertain. The CDR3 extends over 9 amino acids. V lost 3 bases and J lost 6, with 2 bases in between. The germline V gene encodes CDR1 DFQATT and CDR2 SNEGSKA (reference sequence).